This T cell receptor beta chain was found in a study of cytomegalovirus exposure and HLA in healthy donors. Study background: Earlier work reported 100 million or so unique TCR beta sequences from some 180 million T cells. Whole-study results and caveats: The classifier reportedly diagnosed cytomegalovirus status with high specificity and sensitivity. The study listed 164 cytomegalovirus-associated TCR beta chains.

With respect to this clone: The antigen remains undetermined.

PCR involved 60 Vbeta and 13 Jbeta primers. Libraries were prepared by immunoSEQ multiplex PCR; TCRdb keeps only in-frame clonotypes and omits some of them. Seen here are some 220,000 clones, 77% observed once, and the top ten hold less than 3%. This CDR3 contains 15 residues. Per the germline V gene, CDR1 is SGHRS and CDR2 is YFSETQ. The J segment lost 6 bases and the V segment lost 1 base, leaving 6 bases of the junction unmatched. The genes are TRBV5-1 and TRBJ2-1; 8 bases align to TRBD1. The sample was PBMCs. This clonotype was sampled from a woman aged 55-69 years in good health and CMV-seropositive. DNA of the CDR3: TGCGCCAGCAGCTTGAACAGGGGGGCGGTCAATGAGCAGTTCTTC. Its translation: CASSLNRGAVNEQFF.